The clone carrying this T cell receptor (beta chain) was recorded only once. What it binds is not known. These data are taken from a study of cytomegalovirus exposure and HLA in healthy donors. Regarding donors, all were healthy bone marrow donors. A multiplex PCR was run with 60 Vbeta primers and 13 Jbeta primers. Generated by immunoSEQ multiplex PCR, the TCRdb table keeps only in-frame clones and is missing some. The sample contains some 150,000 clones, roughly 77% of which appear only once. The study, taken as a whole, reports: HLA-A and HLA-B allele assignments for most subjects were reportedly predicted accurately using TCR beta sequences.

Germline V gene sequence: CDR1 SGHRS, CDR2 YFSETQ. This CDR3 contains 15 residues. V dropped 2 bases and J dropped 2 bases, with 13 bases sitting between them. This chain uses TRBV5-1 with TRBJ2-5; maybe TRBD2 (6 bases). The receptor comes from a human donor in good health. Sequenced material: PBMCs. CDR3 sequence reads: CASSLGTSTQETQYF. CDR3 in DNA: TGCGCCAGCAGCTTAGGAACTAGCACACAAGAGACCCAGTACTTC.